This T cell receptor (beta chain) was documented in a study of T cells after yellow fever vaccination. CDR1 and CDR2 (germline): KGHSH, LQKENI. With 3 bases removed from V and 2 bases from J, the gap between germline ends came to 14 bases. This CDR3 has 16 amino acids. On this clonotype: Its specificity is unknown.

TCR cDNA was made by 5'RACE template switching, adding a universal primer site and UMIs. TCRdb re-derived calls from the 5' RACE reads in MiXCR, one entry per CDR3 protein. The profile shows about 340,000 distinct CDR3 sequences, about 12% of them singletons. Findings and limits, study-wide: A weaker secondary response peaked on day 5, the primary on day 15. In FACS-sorted repertoires, abundant clonotypes from the bulk population could appear as contaminants. Post-booster repertoires again held most primary-vaccination clones (roughly 95% CD4, about 90% CD8).

Here the sequenced sample was CD4+ T cells sorted from PBMCs, taken 15 days after the yellow fever booster vaccination. The chain links TRBV18 to TRBJ1-3, with D perhaps TRBD1 (6 bases). This TCR derives from a man in his late teens or twenties who received the YFV17D yellow fever vaccine. Here the CDR3 reads CASSPNRDTAGNTIYF. CDR3 DNA: TGTGCCAGCTCACCGAATAGGGACACAGCTGGAAACACCATATATTTT.